The sequence of this T cell receptor beta chain was determined in a study of cytomegalovirus exposure and HLA in healthy donors. CDR1 SGHTA and CDR2 FQGNSA come from the germline V gene. The CDR3 spans 14 residues. After removal of 5 bases from V and 7 bases from J, the junction contained 8 bases not matched to a gene. The primer mix had 60 Vbeta and 13 Jbeta primers. TCRdb's copy holds only in-frame clones and misses some; the assay was immunoSEQ multiplex PCR. Among about 160,000 clones listed, more than 65% were seen once. The chain links TRBV7-2 to TRBJ2-1, with TRBD2 matching over 7 bases. The sequenced sample was PBMCs. This receptor was taken from a man aged 18 to 29 in good health and CMV-seropositive. CDR3 amino acids: CASSPGLDTNEQFF. The DNA for the CDR3 is TGTGCCAGCAGCCCCGGACTAGATACTAATGAGCAGTTCTTC.